This TCR beta chain is from a study of T-cell reconstitution after alpha-beta-depleted transplantation in children (dated by TCRdb to between 2015 and 2016). Regarding the study in general: T-cell immune reconstitution after TCRalphabeta/CD19-depleted allogeneic hematopoietic cell transplantation in children was quantitatively tracked in the study by means of TCR repertoire profiling. Study-wide findings and limitations: In some patients, the high TCRbeta diversity seen at day 60 was put down to recipient T cells and intrathymic progenitors that had survived conditioning. The apparently early recovery of alphabetaT-cell counts about two months after transplant reportedly depended on only several hundred rapidly expanded clones that came from non-depleted graft cells. Over the following months the frequencies of hyperexpanded clones went down, and after one year T-cell counts and TCRbeta diversity were mostly credited to newly produced T cells.

This clonotype was seen more than once but under ten times. The antigen it recognizes is unknown. The sample holds no much larger clone one base away, and base qualities are not on file. The meaning of the sample's treatment or condition label: allogeneic hematopoietic cell transplantation with graft depleted of TCRalphabeta T cells and CD19 B cells. The children who served as transplant recipients had been given grafts of TCRalphabeta/CD19-depleted allogeneic hematopoietic cells. Taken from the germline V gene, the CDR1 and CDR2 loops are SGHAT and FQNNGV. Inclusive of the bounding cysteine and phenylalanine, the CDR3 is 16 residues long. The sequence is cut down to CDR3 DNA, 48 bases in frame from base 1. The V end loses 2 bases and the J end loses 7 bases, and a stretch of 17 bases separates them. Receptors were amplified or captured by PCR. Sequencing was performed on an Illumina HiSeq 2500. TCR libraries were prepared with molecular barcoding, using unique molecular identifiers to normalize TCRbeta repertoire quantification. Using fastp trimming at Q25 and MiXCR clonotype assembly, TCRdb reanalyzed the public sequencing data and kept in-frame beta chains. Each entry is one CDR3 protein sequence, shown with its most common DNA and genes. This sample comprises some 840,000 distinct CDR3 sequences, around 17% of them detected only once. The top ten clonotypes cover around 5.3% of the sample.

The receptor's source is a male patient younger than 18 who had a stem cell transplant for acute lymphoblastic leukemia, so the T cells may come from the graft donor. The chain joins TRBV11-2 to TRBJ2-2; the D gene is perhaps TRBD1, from 5 matching bases. The sequences come from PBMCs, mostly from graft donor cells, collected 360 days after TCRalphabeta/CD19-depleted stem cell transplant. The CDR3 reads CASSLLMGPMGGELFF. The nucleotide sequence is given as TGTGCCAGCAGCTTACTGATGGGGCCTATGGGCGGGGAGCTGTTTTTT.